Listed below are T cell receptor beta chains from one sample, sequenced in a study of T cell responses to AZD1222 COVID-19 vaccine. Here immunoSEQ multiplex PCR was the method, and the copy in TCRdb shows in-frame clones only, minus some. The profile shows around 20,000 clones, about four fifths of them singletons. The input for sequencing was peripheral blood, taken 28 days after the second AZD1222 dose. Source of these receptors: an adult who received the AZD1222 COVID-19 vaccine. Both conserved end residues are part of each CDR3. The D gene is left open where the match is weak. Clone size appears in some rows only: once, few, many, or a class for an expanded clone.

CDR3aa	CDR3nt	d_gene	abundance	v_gene	j_gene
CASSPYPDRATEAFF	TGTGCCAGCAGCCCCTATCCGGACAGGGCCACTGAAGCTTTCTTT	TRBD1	.	TRBV7-2	TRBJ1-1
CASHPHQTGNGELFF	TGTGCCTCCCATCCCCATCAAACAGGGAACGGGGAGCTGTTTTTT	.	.	TRBV2	TRBJ2-2
CASSSGAHNSPLHF	TGTGCCAGCAGCTCGGGGGCTCATAATTCACCCCTCCACTTT	.	once	TRBV7-2	TRBJ1-6
CASSVDEGADTGELFF	TGTGCCAGCAGCGTAGATGAGGGGGCGGACACCGGGGAGCTGTTTTTT	TRBD1	.	TRBV9	TRBJ2-2
CASSPRTSGRRGYEQYF	TGTGCCAGCAGCCCTCGGACTAGCGGGAGACGGGGATACGAGCAGTACTTC	TRBD2	.	TRBV28	TRBJ2-7
CASSLAADAAYEQYF	TGTGCCAGCAGCTTAGCGGCAGACGCTGCCTACGAGCAGTACTTC	.	.	TRBV7-9	TRBJ2-7
CASSWDRAGDTEAFF	TGTGCCAGCAGTTGGGACAGGGCCGGGGACACTGAAGCTTTCTTT	TRBD1	few	TRBV6-2/TRBV6-3	TRBJ1-1
CASSGPTENTEAFF	TGTGCCAGCTCGGGACCGACAGAGAACACTGAAGCTTTCTTT	.	.	TRBV18	TRBJ1-1
CASSAGDSASSPLHF	TGTGCCAGCAGCGCCGGCGACAGCGCCAGTTCACCCCTCCACTTT	.	once	TRBV9	TRBJ1-6
CATSTDRGYNEQFF	TGTGCCACCAGCACGGACAGGGGATACAATGAGCAGTTCTTC	TRBD1	.	TRBV24-1	TRBJ2-1
CASSMTGNNQPQHF	TGTGCCAGTAGTATGACAGGAAACAATCAGCCCCAGCATTTT	.	once	TRBV19	TRBJ1-5
CASSPIDRGTYEQYF	TGTGCCAGCAGCCCCATCGACAGGGGGACGTATGAGCAGTACTTC	TRBD1	few	TRBV6-5	TRBJ2-7
CASSLWAETQYF	TGTGCCAGCAGCTTATGGGCGGAGACCCAGTACTTC	.	.	TRBV11-1	TRBJ2-5
CASSYGREGLQETQYF	TGTGCCAGCAGTTACGGGCGGGAGGGCCTTCAAGAGACCCAGTACTTC	TRBD2	.	TRBV6-2/TRBV6-3	TRBJ2-5
CASSPTGWSGEQFF	TGTGCCAGCTCACCGACAGGGTGGTCAGGTGAGCAGTTCTTC	TRBD1	.	TRBV18	TRBJ2-1
CASSWGDSYISGNTIYF	TGTGCCAGCAGCTGGGGGGACAGTTATATCTCTGGAAACACCATATATTTT	TRBD1	.	TRBV5-5	TRBJ1-3
CASSTTGRSEQFF	TGTGCCAGCAGTACGACAGGGAGAAGTGAGCAGTTCTTC	TRBD1	.	TRBV2	TRBJ2-1
CASSRGQLQETQYF	TGTGCCAGCAGCCGAGGGCAATTGCAAGAGACCCAGTACTTC	.	few	TRBV11-2	TRBJ2-5
CASSGHLGNEQFF	TGCGCCAGCAGCGGCCACCTCGGGAATGAGCAGTTCTTC	.	.	TRBV5-1	TRBJ2-1
CASSPTGGNQPQHF	TGTGCCAGCAGCCCAACAGGGGGCAATCAGCCCCAGCATTTT	TRBD1	.	TRBV3-1/TRBV3-2	TRBJ1-5
CAWMRPGRARNYGYTF	TGTGCCTGGATGAGACCGGGACGTGCAAGGAACTATGGCTACACCTTC	.	.	TRBV30	TRBJ1-2
CASSPLGLNSGELFF	TGTGCCAGCAGCCCGTTAGGGTTAAACTCCGGGGAGCTGTTTTTT	.	.	TRBV7-6	TRBJ2-2
CASSTPRGEQYF	TGTGCCAGTAGCACCCCAAGGGGCGAGCAGTACTTC	.	.	TRBV19	TRBJ2-7
CASSVEVQRFGADTQYF	TGTGCCAGCAGCGTAGAAGTACAGAGGTTCGGTGCAGATACGCAGTATTTT	.	.	TRBV9	TRBJ2-3
CASSVLNGQGNTEAFF	TGCGCCAGCAGCGTCCTAAACGGACAGGGGAACACTGAAGCTTTCTTT	TRBD1	.	TRBV4-3	TRBJ1-1
CASSLTTGIYGYTF	TGTGCCAGCAGCTTGACCACAGGGATCTATGGCTACACCTTC	.	few	TRBV5-6	TRBJ1-2
CASSPRLDHSYNEQFF	TGTGCCAGCAGCCCACGACTTGATCACTCTTACAATGAGCAGTTCTTC	.	.	TRBV4-2	TRBJ2-1
CASSFGGVAEQYF	TGTGCCAGCAGTTTTGGGGGAGTGGCCGAGCAGTACTTC	.	.	TRBV28	TRBJ2-7
CASSPTSGRGNEQFF	TGTGCCAGCAGCCCCACTAGCGGGAGGGGAAATGAGCAGTTCTTC	TRBD2	.	TRBV7-8	TRBJ2-1
CASSKLVLRPYEQYF	TGTGCCAGCAGCAAATTGGTCCTCAGACCATACGAGCAGTACTTC	.	.	TRBV21-1	TRBJ2-7
CASSLARVSGELFF	TGCGCCAGCAGCTTGGCCAGGGTTAGCGGGGAGCTGTTTTTT	.	.	TRBV5-1	TRBJ2-2
CASSLAPSGDTGELFF	TGTGCCAGCAGCTTAGCCCCTAGCGGGGACACCGGGGAGCTGTTTTTT	TRBD2	few	TRBV11-1	TRBJ2-2
CASAPGASGNNEQFF	TGTGCCAGCGCCCCGGGGGCTAGCGGGAACAATGAGCAGTTCTTC	TRBD2	.	TRBV6-4	TRBJ2-1
CAWSCLAIWDEQYF	TGTGCCTGGAGTTGTCTCGCAATCTGGGACGAGCAGTACTTC	.	once	TRBV30	TRBJ2-7
CASSQDAYRSGNTIYF	TGCGCCAGCAGCCAAGATGCCTATCGATCTGGAAACACCATATATTTT	.	.	TRBV4-1	TRBJ1-3
CASSQDIGVWEQYF	TGCGCCAGCAGCCAAGATATTGGGGTTTGGGAGCAGTACTTC	.	.	TRBV4-1	TRBJ2-7
CASSPRQGVYEQYF	TGTGCCAGCTCACCCCGACAGGGGGTCTACGAGCAGTACTTC	TRBD1	.	TRBV18	TRBJ2-7
CASSPSTGRSQPQHF	TGTGCCAGCTCACCCTCGACAGGGCGTAGTCAGCCCCAGCATTTT	TRBD1	once	TRBV18	TRBJ1-5
CASSPSLGQARNTGELFF	TGTGCCAGCTCGCCGTCTTTGGGACAGGCGCGGAACACCGGGGAGCTGTTTTTT	TRBD1	.	TRBV18	TRBJ2-2
CASRLQTGKLGSYEQYF	TGTGCCAGCAGGCTCCAAACAGGGAAATTGGGCTCCTACGAGCAGTACTTC	.	.	TRBV28	TRBJ2-7
CSALAYNEQFF	TGCAGTGCACTAGCTTACAATGAGCAGTTCTTC	.	.	TRBV20-1	TRBJ2-1
CASSRAGTGSYGYTF	TGTGCCAGCAGCCGAGCCGGGACAGGGAGTTATGGCTACACCTTC	TRBD1	.	TRBV14	TRBJ1-2
CASSPRQGLSGANVLTF	TGTGCCAGCAGCCCACGACAAGGGTTGTCTGGGGCCAACGTCCTGACTTTC	.	.	TRBV6-2/TRBV6-3	TRBJ2-6
CASSRGTGYQPQHF	TGTGCCAGCAGCCGCGGGACTGGTTATCAGCCCCAGCATTTT	.	.	TRBV5-8	TRBJ1-5
CASSYGIAGGNEQFF	TGTGCCAGCAGTTACGGGATAGCGGGAGGGAATGAGCAGTTCTTC	TRBD2	.	TRBV6-2/TRBV6-3	TRBJ2-1